The rows below give T cell receptor beta chains drawn from one sample of a study of blood T cells in healthy people across ages. TCRdb reprocessed the 5' RACE reads with MiXCR, giving one entry per CDR3 protein. The sample has 850,000 to 1,300,000 distinct CDR3 sequences; around 43% are singletons. Input material: blood. These receptors originate from a woman aged 55-70 years in good health. CDR3s include the opening cysteine and the closing phenylalanine or tryptophan. D genes are given only for firm matches. Only part of the rows carry a size: once, few, many, or a class if the clone is expanded.

size: few
J: TRBJ2-7
D: TRBD1
V: TRBV6-5
DNA: TGTGCCAGCAGCTACGGGACAGGGGAGGAGCAGTACTTC
CDR3: CASSYGTGEEQYF

size: .
J: TRBJ1-5
D: .
V: TRBV5-1
DNA: TGCGCCAGCAGCTCTGGACAGCTCAATCAGCCCCAGCATTTT
CDR3: CASSSGQLNQPQHF

size: .
J: TRBJ2-3
D: .
V: TRBV20-1
DNA: TGCAGTGCTAGTTATATTGGTAGCAGTAGCACAGATACGCAGTATTTT
CDR3: CSASYIGSSSTDTQYF

size: few
J: TRBJ2-7
D: .
V: TRBV5-1
DNA: TGCGCCAGCAGCTTGGCCACCGGGACGGGGATCTACGAGCAGTACTTC
CDR3: CASSLATGTGIYEQYF

size: .
J: TRBJ2-5
D: TRBD2
V: TRBV15
DNA: TGTGCCACCAGCAGAGACGGACTAGCGGGAGTGGAGACCCAGTACTTC
CDR3: CATSRDGLAGVETQYF

size: once
J: TRBJ2-1
D: .
V: TRBV5-1
DNA: TGCGCCAGCAGAGGAGACGCGGGACGACCGTTCTTC
CDR3: CASRGDAGRPFF

size: .
J: TRBJ2-2
D: .
V: TRBV5-1
DNA: TGCGCCAGCAGCTTGCGAGCGGCGAACACCGGGGAGCTGTTTTTT
CDR3: CASSLRAANTGELFF

size: few
J: TRBJ2-4
D: .
V: TRBV18
DNA: TGTGCCAGCTCACCGGTGAGGGGCCAGGCCAAAAACATTCAGTACTTC
CDR3: CASSPVRGQAKNIQYF

size: .
J: TRBJ1-5
D: .
V: TRBV29-1
DNA: TGCAGCGCTAAAAGGGGCCCCAATCAGCCCCAGCATTTT
CDR3: CSAKRGPNQPQHF

size: .
J: TRBJ2-7
D: TRBD2
V: TRBV27
DNA: TGTGCCAGCAGTTCCACTCGGACTAGCGGGAGGTTCTCCTACAATGAGCAGTACTTC
CDR3: CASSSTRTSGRFSYNEQYF

size: few
J: TRBJ2-5
D: TRBD1
V: TRBV13
DNA: TGTGCCAGCAGCCTCCGGGACAGGGGTCAGTGGGAGACCCAGTACTTC
CDR3: CASSLRDRGQWETQYF

size: few
J: TRBJ2-7
D: TRBD1
V: TRBV9
DNA: TGTGCCAGCAGCGTATCCGGGACAGGGGTGGAAGAGCAGTACTTC
CDR3: CASSVSGTGVEEQYF

size: .
J: TRBJ2-1
D: TRBD2
V: TRBV20-1
DNA: TGCAGTGCTAGGCCGGGACTAGCTCGCAATGAGCAGTTCTTC
CDR3: CSARPGLARNEQFF

size: .
J: TRBJ2-6
D: .
V: TRBV5-1
DNA: TGCGCCAGCAGCCCCAATCCCGTAGGGGCCAACGTCCTGACTTTC
CDR3: CASSPNPVGANVLTF